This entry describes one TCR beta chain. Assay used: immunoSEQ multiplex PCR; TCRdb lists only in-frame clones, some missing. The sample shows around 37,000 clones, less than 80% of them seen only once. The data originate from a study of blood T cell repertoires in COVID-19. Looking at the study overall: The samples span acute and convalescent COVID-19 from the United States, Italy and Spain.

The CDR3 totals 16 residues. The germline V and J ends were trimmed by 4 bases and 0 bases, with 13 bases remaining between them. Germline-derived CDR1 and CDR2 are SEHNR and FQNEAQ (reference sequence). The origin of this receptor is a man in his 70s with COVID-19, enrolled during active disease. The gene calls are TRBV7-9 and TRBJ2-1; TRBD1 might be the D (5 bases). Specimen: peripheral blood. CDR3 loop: CASSWKGDSSYNEQFF. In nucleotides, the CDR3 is TGTGCCAGCAGCTGGAAGGGCGACAGCTCCTACAATGAGCAGTTCTTC. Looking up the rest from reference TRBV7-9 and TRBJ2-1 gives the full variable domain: DTGVSQNPRHKITKRGQNVTFRCDPISEHNRLYWYRQTLGQGPEFLTYFQNEAQLEKSRLLSDRFSAERPKGSFSTLEIQRTEQGDSAMYLCASSWKGDSSYNEQFFGPGTRLTVL.